This is a list of T cell receptor beta chains from one sample in a study of T cells after yellow fever vaccination. TCRdb re-derived calls from the 5' RACE reads in MiXCR, one entry per CDR3 protein. The sample has 200,000 to 250,000 distinct CDR3 sequences; 6.9% are singletons. Sequences were derived from CD4+ T cells sorted from PBMCs, sampled 15 days after the yellow fever booster vaccination. Receptor source: a man aged 30 to 45 who received the YFV17D yellow fever vaccine. The CDR3 runs from the conserved cysteine through the conserved F or W. Fields, in order: V gene, D gene, clone size, J gene, CDR3 protein, CDR3 DNA. The D gene is left open where the match is weak. Size tells how often a clone was seen (once, few, many) or the class of an expanded clone, and some rows leave it out.

V: TRBV7-2; D: -; size: few; J: TRBJ2-1; CDR3: CASSPGIEVDEQFF; DNA: TGTGCCAGCAGCCCCGGGATTGAAGTTGATGAGCAGTTCTTC
V: TRBV27; D: -; size: many; J: TRBJ2-6; CDR3: CASRDSSAGANVLTF; DNA: TGTGCCAGCAGAGACAGTAGTGCCGGGGCCAACGTCCTGACTTTC
V: TRBV3-1; D: -; size: many; J: TRBJ2-1; CDR3: CASSQGAGQFF; DNA: TGTGCCAGCAGCCAGGGGGCTGGGCAGTTCTTC
V: TRBV7-2; D: -; size: many; J: TRBJ1-4; CDR3: CASSLQGKKLFF; DNA: TGTGCCAGCAGCTTACAAGGCAAAAAACTGTTTTTT
V: TRBV5-1; D: -; size: many; J: TRBJ2-7; CDR3: CASSPSGTEFYYGEQYF; DNA: TGCGCCAGCAGCCCGTCTGGAACAGAGTTCTACTACGGGGAGCAGTACTTC
V: TRBV12-3/TRBV12-4; D: -; size: many; J: TRBJ2-2; CDR3: CASSPPGGVGELFF; DNA: TGTGCCAGCAGCCCCCCCGGGGGAGTAGGGGAGCTGTTTTTT
V: TRBV6-5; D: -; size: few; J: TRBJ2-4; CDR3: CASRGVKNIQYF; DNA: TGTGCCTCCCGTGGAGTTAAAAACATTCAGTACTTC
V: TRBV7-2; D: TRBD2; size: -; J: TRBJ2-7; CDR3: CASGAGTSAGEQYF; DNA: TGTGCCAGCGGGGCTGGGACTAGCGCGGGCGAGCAGTACTTC
V: TRBV11-2; D: TRBD2; size: -; J: TRBJ2-1; CDR3: CASSLRTSGLGLNNEQFF; DNA: TGTGCCAGCAGCCTGAGGACTAGCGGGCTGGGTCTTAACAATGAGCAGTTCTTC
V: TRBV20-1; D: -; size: -; J: TRBJ1-4; CDR3: CSASGGVQEKLFF; DNA: TGCAGTGCTAGCGGGGGGGTACAGGAAAAACTGTTTTTT
V: TRBV20-1; D: -; size: many; J: TRBJ1-5; CDR3: CSDPGNSNQPQHF; DNA: TGCAGTGATCCAGGGAATAGCAATCAGCCCCAGCATTTT
V: TRBV12-3/TRBV12-4; D: -; size: few; J: TRBJ1-1; CDR3: CASREGGGIMNTEAFF; DNA: TGTGCCAGCCGTGAGGGAGGAGGGATAATGAACACTGAAGCTTTCTTT
V: TRBV29-1; D: -; size: few; J: TRBJ1-2; CDR3: CSVEDLQGYYGYTF; DNA: TGCAGCGTTGAAGACCTCCAGGGTTACTATGGCTACACCTTC
V: TRBV7-2; D: -; size: -; J: TRBJ2-1; CDR3: CASTHGSERPDEQFF; DNA: TGTGCCAGCACCCATGGGTCAGAGAGGCCGGATGAGCAGTTCTTC
V: TRBV5-1; D: TRBD1; size: many; J: TRBJ1-6; CDR3: CASSIKGGTANSPLHF; DNA: TGCGCCAGCAGCATCAAGGGTGGGACAGCCAATTCACCCCTCCACTTT
V: TRBV6-5; D: TRBD1; size: many; J: TRBJ1-4; CDR3: CASSYSIEEGRGNEKLFF; DNA: TGTGCCAGCAGTTACTCGATCGAGGAGGGCAGGGGGAATGAAAAACTGTTTTTT
V: TRBV2; D: TRBD2; size: -; J: TRBJ2-1; CDR3: CASSGTSGRTGGEQFF; DNA: TGTGCCAGCAGTGGAACTAGCGGGAGAACAGGAGGTGAGCAGTTCTTC
V: TRBV12-3/TRBV12-4; D: -; size: -; J: TRBJ2-2; CDR3: CASSKSGKNTGELFF; DNA: TGTGCCAGCAGTAAATCCGGGAAGAACACCGGGGAGCTGTTTTTT
V: TRBV19; D: TRBD2; size: -; J: TRBJ2-1; CDR3: CASTPSGAGSPLNEQFF; DNA: TGTGCCAGTACTCCGAGCGGAGCGGGAAGCCCTCTAAATGAGCAGTTCTTC
V: TRBV7-2; D: -; size: many; J: TRBJ2-5; CDR3: CASRAGRGAETQYF; DNA: TGTGCCAGCCGGGCGGGAAGGGGGGCAGAGACCCAGTACTTC
V: TRBV20-1; D: TRBD2; size: few; J: TRBJ2-1; CDR3: CSASALAGGPYNEQFF; DNA: TGCAGTGCTTCGGCCCTAGCGGGAGGACCCTACAATGAGCAGTTCTTC
V: TRBV6-6; D: -; size: few; J: TRBJ2-5; CDR3: CASSYSRAETQYF; DNA: TGTGCCAGCAGTTACTCGAGGGCTGAGACCCAGTACTTC
V: TRBV20-1; D: -; size: few; J: TRBJ1-6; CDR3: CSARSSGSTNSPLHF; DNA: TGCAGTGCCAGGAGCTCGGGTAGTACCAATTCACCCCTCCACTTT
V: TRBV5-1; D: -; size: many; J: TRBJ2-1; CDR3: CASSLAVTNEQFF; DNA: TGCGCCAGCAGCTTGGCCGTCACCAATGAGCAGTTCTTC
V: TRBV18; D: -; size: few; J: TRBJ2-5; CDR3: CASSRNYLQRTIQETQYF; DNA: TGTGCCAGCTCAAGAAACTACTTACAGAGGACCATTCAAGAGACCCAGTACTTC
V: TRBV6-5; D: TRBD2; size: few; J: TRBJ2-7; CDR3: CASSYWGGLAGVSYEQYF; DNA: TGTGCCAGCAGTTACTGGGGAGGGCTAGCGGGGGTCTCCTACGAGCAGTACTTC
V: TRBV7-9; D: TRBD2; size: few; J: TRBJ2-7; CDR3: CASSSGLAGDVYEQYF; DNA: TGTGCCAGCAGCTCCGGACTAGCGGGAGATGTTTACGAGCAGTACTTC